This record covers a single T cell receptor (beta chain). Its specific antigen is unknown. Within one base of it there is no much larger clone, and no base qualities were kept. These data originate in a study of blood T cell repertoires in COVID-19 (dated by TCRdb to about 2020). Concerning the study at large: The collaborator samples originated in the United States, Italy and Spain and spanned the acute and convalescent phases of COVID-19. The prospective study material was composed of cDNA or gDNA derived from T cells, B-cell-depleted T cells, or PBMCs. Subjects who had been exposed to COVID-19, were actively infected with it, or had recovered from it provided the deeply sampled blood TCRbeta repertoires that made up the dataset. A freely available public database, intended as a resource for researchers studying the immune response to SARS-CoV-2, is where the repertoires were released. Samples came from the ongoing ImmuneRACE study (first 160 participants) plus 1,254 subjects from 6 global collaborators. A de-identified subject ID, COVID-19 status, age in years and sex were almost always included in the sample metadata. Where available, HLA class I and class II types were obtained from metadata supplied by the sample provider rather than from assay-based typing.

In Seattle, one collaborating source enrolled patients while the infection was active and tracked those patients longitudinally over the course of disease. Each collaborating institution followed its own protocols to collect whole blood in K2EDTA tubes. For TCRbeta analysis, collaborators shipped samples in one of three forms: frozen whole blood, isolated PBMCs, or DNA extracted from either of those sample types. TCRbeta CDR3 regions were amplified from genomic DNA using the immunoSEQ Assay, a bias-controlled multiplex PCR. Per the original workflow: The number of nucleated cells in each sample was estimated from the amplification of reference gene primers within the assay. Sequence reads were collapsed and filtered to measure the absolute abundance of every unique TCRbeta CDR3 rearrangement. Productive Simpson clonality was computed per sample as the square root of Simpson's diversity index over productive rearrangements. Here the immuneACCESS table is served through TCRdb, limited to in-frame sequences with V and J called. Missing clones are a known gap in these copies; in checked studies unresolved V genes cover under half, and the rest lacks a known reason. V, J and clone size reflect that table, while D and trimming were determined from the DNA. The sample data list 150,000 or so clones, and approximately 80% of these were observed just once. The ten largest clones represent about 12% of the sample.

The investigation overall reported the following: How much clinical and demographic metadata was included differed by source and by participant, and the metadata was provided uncurated.

The source is a woman in her fifties or sixties with COVID-19, enrolled during active disease. Sequences were obtained from peripheral blood.

The sequenced DNA: TGTGCCAGCAGCCACACCGGGAGAGAGGGGAACACTGAAGCTTTCTTT. Its protein product is CASSHTGREGNTEAFF. The chain is assembled from TRBV3-1 (or the pseudogene TRBV3-2) and TRBJ1-1; no confident D gene assignment can be made. The junction carries 15 bases between V and J, which are trimmed by 3 bases and 1 base respectively. CDR1 LGHDT and CDR2 YNNKEL were looked up in the germline V gene (reference sequence). From the cysteine through the phenylalanine, the CDR3 covers 16 amino acids. Just the 48-base CDR3 DNA is kept, in frame starting at base 1.